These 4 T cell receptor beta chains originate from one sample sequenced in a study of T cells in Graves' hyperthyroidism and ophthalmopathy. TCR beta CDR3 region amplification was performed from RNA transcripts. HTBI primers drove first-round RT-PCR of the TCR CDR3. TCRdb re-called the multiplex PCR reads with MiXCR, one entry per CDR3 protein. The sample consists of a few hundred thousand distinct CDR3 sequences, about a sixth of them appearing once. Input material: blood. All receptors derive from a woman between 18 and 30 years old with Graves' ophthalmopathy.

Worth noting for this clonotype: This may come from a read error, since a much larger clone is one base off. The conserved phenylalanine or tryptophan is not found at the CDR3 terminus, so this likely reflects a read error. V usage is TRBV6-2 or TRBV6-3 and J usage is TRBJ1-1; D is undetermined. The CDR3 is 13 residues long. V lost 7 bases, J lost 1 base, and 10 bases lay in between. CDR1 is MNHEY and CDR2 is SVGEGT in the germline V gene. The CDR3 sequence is CASNPGKNTEAFS. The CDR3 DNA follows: TGTGCCAGCAATCCGGGGAAGAACACTGAAGCTTTCTCT.

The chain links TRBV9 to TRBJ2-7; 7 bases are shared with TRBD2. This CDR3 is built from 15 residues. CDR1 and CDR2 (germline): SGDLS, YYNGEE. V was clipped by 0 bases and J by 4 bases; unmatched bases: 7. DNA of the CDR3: TGTGCCAGCAGCGTAGATGGCGGGGGAGCTTACGAGCAGTACTTC. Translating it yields CASSVDGGGAYEQYF.

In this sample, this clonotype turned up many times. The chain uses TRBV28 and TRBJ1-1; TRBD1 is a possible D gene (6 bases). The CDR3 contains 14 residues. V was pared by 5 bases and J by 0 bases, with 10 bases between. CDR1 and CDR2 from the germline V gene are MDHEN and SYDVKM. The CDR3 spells CASSPGGVNTEAFF. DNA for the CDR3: TGTGCCAGCAGTCCTGGGGGCGTGAACACTGAAGCTTTCTTT.

CDR3 bases: TGTGCCAGCCAAGGGGGCAGGGGCTACGAGCAGTACTTC. Its protein product is CASQGGRGYEQYF. The V gene is TRBV7-2, the J gene TRBJ2-7, with 7 bases matching TRBD1. The V segment lost 8 bases and the J segment 3 bases; nucleotides outside the gene matches: 7. The CDR3 sequence is 13 residues long. Germline CDR1 SGHTA, CDR2 FQGNSA.